The 8 T cell receptor beta chains below all came from one sample that was sequenced in a study of shared clonotypes between healthy human individuals. The naive CD8 subset, CD45RO-negative cells positively selected for CCR7, excluded terminally differentiated effector memory CD45RA+ cells. The repertoire was sequenced with immunoSEQ multiplex PCR; TCRdb's copy has only in-frame clones and lacks some. The sample lists 650,000 to 800,000 clones, about 92% seen once, with approximately 24% in the top ten. The sample comprised naive CD8+ T cells sorted from blood. The receptors shown here come from a man younger than 45 in good health.

The chain employs TRBV19 and TRBJ2-7, with 12 bases fitting TRBD2. Germline V lookup: CDR1 LNHDA, CDR2 SQIVND (reference sequence). J lost 4 bases, V lost 5 bases, and 6 bases had no gene match. This CDR3 contains 15 residues. The CDR3, as DNA: TGTGCCAGTAGTTTTGGGACTAGCGGGCGGTACGAGCAGTACTTC. It codes for CASSFGTSGRYEQYF.

The chain has TRBV18 and TRBJ2-7, with D perhaps TRBD1 (6 bases). This CDR3 has 16 residues. Germline CDR1 is KGHSH and CDR2 is LQKENI. The V gene lost 3 bases and the J gene lost 0 bases, with 15 bases spanning the gap. The CDR3 loop reads CASSPITGKSSYEQYF. CDR3 DNA sequence: TGTGCCAGCTCACCTATTACAGGGAAAAGCTCCTACGAGCAGTACTTC.

The chain couples TRBV27 to TRBJ1-2, with D tentatively TRBD1 (6 bases). Germline CDR1 MNHEY, CDR2 SMNVEV (reference sequence). The V and J ends lost 3 bases and 1 base respectively, with 12 bases between them. The CDR3 runs to 15 residues. The CDR3 DNA reads TGTGCCAGCAGTTTCACAGGGCTTGGTAACTATGGCTACACCTTC. Translation: CASSFTGLGNYGYTF.

The chain carries TRBV11-2 and TRBJ2-6; D may match TRBD1 or TRBD2 (5 bases each). Germline V gene lookup returns CDR1 SGHAT and CDR2 FQNNGV. V shed 1 base and J shed 0 bases, with 16 bases lying between them. The CDR3 length is 19 residues. The DNA for the CDR3 is TGTGCCAGCAGCTTAGGGGAGACAGCCCATCACTCTGGGGCCAACGTCCTGACTTTC. Residues: CASSLGETAHHSGANVLTF.

The CDR3 here is CASSFWVAGHTDTQYF. The CDR3, as DNA: TGTGCCAGCAGCTTCTGGGTCGCGGGCCACACAGATACGCAGTATTTT. The V call is TRBV7-9, the J call TRBJ2-3; possible D gene TRBD2, 5 bases. V was trimmed by 3 bases and J by 2 bases, leaving 15 bases between them. The CDR3 has 16 amino acids. In germline, CDR1 is SEHNR, CDR2 FQNEAQ (reference sequence).

The V gene is TRBV2, the J gene TRBJ2-3; maybe TRBD2 (6 bases). Germline assignment: CDR1 SNHLY and CDR2 FYNNEI. Trimming stripped 3 bases from V and 4 bases from J, with 14 bases between. This CDR3 spans 15 amino acids. Here the CDR3 DNA reads TGTGCCAGCAGTGAGGCAGGTAGCGGCGCAGATACGCAGTATTTT. It yields the protein CASSEAGSGADTQYF.

This chain connects TRBV18 to TRBJ2-3, with D perhaps assigned TRBD1 or TRBD2 (5 bases each). This CDR3 has 15 amino acids. The germline V gene encodes CDR1 KGHSH and CDR2 LQKENI. The V gene lost 6 bases and the J gene lost 2 bases, with 15 bases spanning the gap. CDR3 sequence (DNA): TGTGCCAGCTCTCCAAAGGGACCTCTCACAGATACGCAGTATTTT. Translation gives CASSPKGPLTDTQYF.

This clone appeared once. The chain joins TRBV7-8 to TRBJ2-3; no definite D call. Trimming stripped 2 bases from V and 6 bases from J, with 18 bases between. CDR1 SGHVS and CDR2 FQNEAQ come from the germline V gene. This CDR3 has 16 amino acids. The CDR3 region is CASSLIVFETRDTQYF. The CDR3 DNA follows: TGTGCCAGCAGCTTAATAGTGTTTGAGACCCGGGATACGCAGTATTTT. Looking up the rest from reference TRBV7-8 and TRBJ2-3 gives the full variable domain: GAGVSQSPRYKVAKRGQDVALRCDPISGHVSLFWYQQALGQGPEFLTYFQNEAQLDKSGLPSDRFFAERPEGSVSTLKIQRTQQEDSAVYLCASSLIVFETRDTQYFGPGTRLTVL.